One and the same sample provided the 7 T cell receptor beta chains below, sequenced in a study of blood T cells in healthy people across ages. For the second PCR, which ran for roughly 7 to 11 cycles, a sample-barcoded 5' primer and a J-beta primer mix were used. From the 5' RACE reads, TCRdb called clonotypes with MiXCR, one entry per CDR3 protein. The profile covers about 1.6 million distinct CDR3 sequences, with about 35% appearing a single time and over 9% taken by the ten largest. The sequencing input was blood. The receptors stem from a woman in her twenties or thirties in good health.

The chain carries TRBV5-1 and TRBJ1-5; 8 bases map to TRBD1. The CDR3 covers 15 residues. Germline V gives CDR1 SGHRS, CDR2 YFSETQ. V lost 2 bases to trimming and J lost 6 bases; unmatched junction nucleotides: 7. CDR3 DNA: TGCGCCAGCAGCTTAGACAGGGGTGCCGGTCAGCCCCAGCATTTT. Protein sequence: CASSLDRGAGQPQHF.

This rearrangement joins TRBV20-1 to TRBJ1-1, with 8 bases matching TRBD1. The CDR3 consists of 14 residues. CDR1 and CDR2 (germline): DFQATT, SNEGSKA (reference sequence). Unmatched junction bases numbered 7, after V lost 3 bases and J lost 4 bases. The CDR3 nucleotides read TGCAGTGCTAGGGCCGACAGGGGCGTCACTGAAGCTTTCTTT. Its translation: CSARADRGVTEAFF.

The gene calls are TRBV3-1 and TRBJ1-1; TRBD1 might be the D (6 bases). Per the germline V gene, CDR1 is LGHDT and CDR2 is YNNKEL (reference sequence). The V end lost 0 bases, the J end lost 1 base, and 12 bases lay between the germline ends. The length of the CDR3 is 16 residues. DNA of the CDR3: TGTGCCAGCAGCCAAGATGGTCGCAGGGGGAACACTGAAGCTTTCTTT. This translates into CASSQDGRRGNTEAFF.

This clonotype was observed many times. This chain joins TRBV29-1 and TRBJ2-5; D ambiguous. Germline-derived CDR1 and CDR2 are SQVTM and ANQGSEA. The V and J ends lost 4 bases and 3 bases respectively, with 9 bases between them. There are 12 residues in the CDR3. The CDR3 coding sequence is TGCAGCGTTGTGATTCGGAAAGAGACCCAGTACTTC. Translated: CSVVIRKETQYF.

This clonotype showed up just once. An end of the junction differs from the germline gene, which may be a read error. DNA for the CDR3: TGTGCCAGCAGGGACAGGGGGTTGAGGAGCTCTGAAACTTTCTTT. Its protein is CASRDRGLRSSETFF. This chain links TRBV28 with TRBJ1-1, with 10 bases identical to TRBD1. Germline lookup yields CDR1 MDHEN and CDR2 SYDVKM. The CDR3 runs 15 residues.

This clonotype was found many times. The rearrangement links TRBV10-3 to TRBJ2-1; 11 positions match TRBD2. This CDR3 has 17 residues. The germline gives CDR1 ENHRY, CDR2 SYGVKD. Trimming took 3 bases from V and 6 from J; bases not matched to a gene: 10. In DNA form, the CDR3 reads TGTGCCATCAGTGACCCCTCCACTAGCGGGGGTATCAATGAGCAGTTCTTC. It specifies CAISDPSTSGGINEQFF.

This clonotype was detected many times. The J gene is TRBJ2-3, the V gene TRBV12-3 or TRBV12-4; maybe TRBD2 (6 bases). CDR3 size: 14 residues. Trimming removed 1 base at V and 9 bases at J, with 14 bases between. This chain's CDR3 is CASSLGARDSTQYF. CDR3 nucleotide sequence: TGTGCCAGCAGTTTAGGAGCGAGGGACTCGACGCAGTATTTT.